A single sample gave rise to the 14 T cell receptor beta chains below, sequenced in a study of regulatory T cells in long-lasting Graves disease. Stated time point: newly diagnosed GD, antithyroid drugs for less than 3 months. PBMC-derived RNA was used for the TCR library. CDR3 regions were amplified by Arm-PCR using iRepertoire HTBI primers to build TCR beta libraries. A single record per CDR3 protein comes from TCRdb applying MiXCR to the multiplex PCR reads. The profile covers 420,000 or so distinct CDR3 sequences, with less than 20% appearing a single time and about 25% taken by the ten largest. These same data were also listed under a study on T cells in Graves' hyperthyroidism and ophthalmopathy.

The source material was peripheral blood mononuclear cells (PBMCs), sampled at new diagnosis, from a patient treated with antithyroid drugs. These receptors came from a woman under 30 with Graves disease.

This clonotype turned up a few times. The chain carries TRBV6-1 and TRBJ1-1; TRBD1 matches 7 bases. V gave up 4 bases and J gave up 4 bases; unmatched junction bases: 18. The CDR3 loop spans 18 amino acids. Germline V gene sequence: CDR1 MNHNS, CDR2 SASEGT. The CDR3: CASSATGELIIWGTEAFF. CDR3 DNA: TGTGCCAGCAGTGCTACAGGGGAACTTATAATTTGGGGCACTGAAGCTTTCTTT.

The rearrangement links TRBV5-1 to TRBJ2-1; D is ambiguous. From germline, CDR1 is SGHRS and CDR2 YFSETQ. The CDR3 has 14 residues. Trimming cost V 4 bases and J 0 bases, with 8 bases left between them. CDR3 sequence (DNA): TGCGCCAGCAGCGCACAGAGCTCCTACAATGAGCAGTTCTTC. Its protein is CASSAQSSYNEQFF. Full variable domain (outside the CDR3, taken from reference TRBV5-1 and TRBJ2-1): KAGVTQTPRYLIKTRGQQVTLSCSPISGHRSVSWYQQTPGQGLQFLFEYFSETQRNKGNFPGRFSGRQFSNSRSEMNVSTLELGDSALYLCASSAQSSYNEQFFGPGTRLTVL.

The V gene is TRBV30, the J gene TRBJ2-5, with 12 nucleotides matching TRBD2. J gave up 5 bases and V 0 bases, and 7 bases lay outside the gene matches. Germline V gene sequence: CDR1 GTSNPN, CDR2 SVGIG (reference sequence). The CDR3 extends over 16 amino acids. CDR3 DNA sequence: TGTGCCTGGAGTGTACTGACTAGCGGGAGCGGGGAGACCCAGTACTTC. This gives the protein CAWSVLTSGSGETQYF.

J is TRBJ2-3 and V is TRBV10-1; D may be TRBD2 (5 bases). Trimming took 6 bases from V and 1 from J, leaving 14 bases between them. From germline, CDR1 is WNHNN and CDR2 SYGVQD (reference sequence). CDR3 length equals 15 residues. CDR3 nucleotide sequence: TGCGCCAGCAGCCGCTACCGGGGTGGCACAGATACGCAGTATTTT. This encodes CASSRYRGGTDTQYF.

There are a few counts of this clonotype. The chain links TRBV7-2 to TRBJ2-2; D is unresolved. The V end lost 4 bases, the J end lost 4 bases, and 10 bases lay between the germline ends. The germline gives CDR1 SGHTA, CDR2 FQGNSA. The CDR3 is 14 amino acids. CDR3 nucleotides: TGTGCCAGCAGCTCCATCAGGACCACCGGGGAGCTGTTTTTT. It specifies CASSSIRTTGELFF. Full variable domain (remainder filled in from reference TRBV7-2 and TRBJ2-2): GAGVSQSPSNKVTEKGKDVELRCDPISGHTALYWYRQSLGQGLEFLIYFQGNSAPDKSGLPSDRFSAERTGGSVSTLTIQRTQQEDSAVYLCASSSIRTTGELFFGEGSRLTVL.

This clonotype was counted a few times. In nucleotides, the CDR3 is TGTGCCAGCAGTTTACTTGGTCAAAATTCACCCCTCCACTTT. This translates into CASSLLGQNSPLHF. V and J are TRBV12-3 or TRBV12-4 and TRBJ1-6; D not certain. V dropped 2 bases and J dropped 7 bases, with 9 bases sitting between them. There are 14 residues in the CDR3.

This clonotype was counted only a few times. The chain has TRBV6-5 and TRBJ2-3; 8 bases fit TRBD2. The CDR3 is 16 residues long. Losses at the gene ends were 2 bases for V and 5 bases for J; bases not matched to a gene: 9. The germline CDR1 and CDR2 sequences are MNHEY and SVGAGI. The CDR3 sequence: CASSYVPGGRIDTQYF. CDR3 sequence (DNA): TGTGCCAGCAGTTACGTTCCGGGAGGGCGTATAGATACGCAGTATTTT.

This clonotype showed up many times. V gene TRBV11-2 combines with J gene TRBJ2-1; D call uncertain. The V end was cut by 2 bases, the J end by 11 bases, with 13 bases between. The CDR3 is 13 amino acids. Germline CDR1 reads SGHAT; CDR2 reads FQNNGV. The CDR3 coding sequence is TGTGCCAGCAGCTTATTTGTTGAAGGACAGCAGTTCTTC. Translated, it gives CASSLFVEGQQFF.

This clonotype was seen many times. This sequence joins TRBV20-1 and TRBJ2-1; 10 bases align to TRBD1. The CDR3 spans 15 residues. V shed 7 bases and J 5 bases; nucleotides not matched to a gene: 11. The germline CDR1 and CDR2 sequences are DFQATT and SNEGSKA (reference sequence). CDR3 loop: CSVTPGTGDNNEQFF. The CDR3 nucleotides are TGCAGTGTTACACCCGGGACAGGGGACAACAATGAGCAGTTCTTC.

J is TRBJ1-6 and V is TRBV3-1, with D possibly being TRBD1 (6 bases). The CDR3 is 14 residues long. Germline V gene data show CDR1 as LGHDT and CDR2 as YNNKEL (reference sequence). V was cut by 4 bases and J by 10 bases, with 14 bases left in between. The CDR3 DNA reads TGTGCCAGCAGCCTGGACAGTAAGGGGTCACCCCTCCACTTT. Its protein product is CASSLDSKGSPLHF.

The sample holds many counts of this clonotype. The chain uses TRBV28 and TRBJ2-1, with 10 bases that match TRBD2. The V gene end was trimmed by 5 bases and the J gene end by 6 bases; junction bases not matched to a gene: 1. Germline V gives CDR1 MDHEN, CDR2 SYDVKM. The CDR3 length is 13 residues. CDR3 region: CASSLAGVNEQFF. The CDR3 region has the DNA TGTGCCAGCAGTCTAGCGGGAGTCAATGAGCAGTTCTTC.

Turning to this clonotype: Possible read error: a much larger clone is one base away. Here the CDR3 omits its conserved ending phenylalanine or tryptophan, so a read error is the likely source. V gene TRBV7-9 combines with J gene TRBJ2-7; D may match TRBD1 or TRBD2 (5 bases each). Per germline, CDR1 SEHNR and CDR2 FQNEAQ (reference sequence). The CDR3 has 14 residues. V lost 5 bases and J lost 3, with 14 bases in between. CDR3 DNA: TGTGCCAGCAGCCGATCCGGGACGGTCTACGAGCAGTACCTC. It codes for CASSRSGTVYEQYL.

This clonotype was seen repeatedly, ten times or more. This rearrangement joins TRBV5-8 to TRBJ2-3, with a possible D match to TRBD1 (5 bases). Germline V gene sequence: CDR1 SGHTS, CDR2 YDEGEE. Trimming left V 10 bases short and J 4 bases short, with 19 bases between. CDR3 size: 14 residues. In DNA form, the CDR3 reads TGTGCCGGCGGTAGGGGATCGAGCGCAGATACGCAGTATTTT. Amino acid sequence: CAGGRGSSADTQYF.

This clonotype was counted at least ten times. The chain has TRBV20-1 and TRBJ1-1, with D hard to call. The V gene lost 7 bases and the J gene lost 2 bases, with 11 bases spanning the gap. CDR1 is DFQATT, CDR2 SNEGSKA, per germline (reference sequence). The CDR3 length is 12 residues. CDR3 region: CSVFGKNTEAFF. In DNA, the CDR3 is TGCAGTGTGTTCGGAAAAAACACTGAAGCTTTCTTT.